This record looks at one T cell receptor (beta chain) sequence and its context. This entry is derived from a study of CD8 T cells in Susac syndrome. This CDR3 comprises 17 residues. V was clipped by 4 bases and J by 7 bases, with 26 bases between them. Looked up from germline, CDR1 is SGHNT and CDR2 is YYREEE (reference sequence). An input of about 0.5 to 1 ug of RNA was subjected to reverse transcription using random hexamers. Across 54 Vbeta and 13 Jbeta, TCR beta CDR3 was amplified with immunoSEQ multiplex PCR. TCRdb called the immunoSEQ multiplex PCR reads again in MiXCR, with one record for every CDR3 protein. The table shows 120,000 or so distinct CDR3 sequences, with about 94% occurring only once.

The sequence derives from a human donor with multiple sclerosis. V and J are TRBV5-4 and TRBJ2-5, with D tentatively TRBD1 or TRBD2 (6 bases each). The source material was CD4+ T cells from PBMCs. This CDR3 reads CASSNLLRGPTSGTQYF. The CDR3 region has the DNA TGTGCCAGCAGCAATTTGCTTCGGGGGCCGACATCAGGGACCCAGTACTTC.